The entry that follows covers one T cell receptor (beta chain) sequence. No antigen is known for it. No qualities accompany the bases; no much larger clone lies one base away. CDR1 and CDR2, per the germline V gene, are SGHRS and YFSETQ. V is cut by 0 bases and J by 4 bases, and the space between the germline ends is 15 bases. Counted from cysteine to phenylalanine, this CDR3 has 16 amino acids. The read is trimmed to its CDR3 DNA, 48 bases read in frame from base 1. This sample was included in a study of control samples from healthy donors and cancer patients (dated by TCRdb to the early 2020s). Libraries came from the immunoSEQ multiplex PCR assay. This immuneACCESS table, as held by TCRdb, lists in-frame sequences with V and J called but not all clones. Of the missing ones, under half trace to an unresolved V gene in checked studies; the others have no known cause. The sample table records roughly 120,000 clones; approximately 89% of these occur just once. The top ten constitute almost 8% of the sample.

In this chain, TRBV5-1 is recombined with TRBJ2-3, with the D segment identity uncertain. The receptor's source is a woman in her late teens or twenties in good health. The sample consisted of blood. The CDR3 amino acid sequence is: CASSLGVDRRADTQYF. The DNA is as follows: TGCGCCAGCAGCTTGGGGGTTGATAGACGAGCAGATACGCAGTATTTT.